The present T cell receptor beta chain was sequenced within a study of cytomegalovirus exposure and HLA in healthy donors. CDR1 is LGHNA, CDR2 YSLEER, per germline. The V gene end was trimmed by 1 base and the J gene end by 8 bases; junction bases not matched to a gene: 7. The CDR3 is 14 residues long. It was with 60 Vbeta and 13 Jbeta primers that the PCR ran. The data were produced by immunoSEQ multiplex PCR, yet TCRdb's version contains in-frame clones alone and is incomplete. This table holds around 110,000 clones, over 60% found once. To note about this clone: Its antigen is not known.

Study-level findings and limits: Presence/absence analyses took donor sequencing depth as roughly uniform. Earlier analysis yielded a pattern in which most TCR beta V segments were productive about 90% or about 30% of the time.

The sequence was obtained from a man aged 30-40 years in good health and CMV-seropositive. The chain links TRBV4-3 to TRBJ2-7; 8 positions match TRBD1. Sequenced material: PBMCs. The CDR3 protein is CASSQGDRGRQQYF. The CDR3 bases are TGCGCCAGCAGCCAAGGCGACAGGGGAAGACAGCAGTACTTC.